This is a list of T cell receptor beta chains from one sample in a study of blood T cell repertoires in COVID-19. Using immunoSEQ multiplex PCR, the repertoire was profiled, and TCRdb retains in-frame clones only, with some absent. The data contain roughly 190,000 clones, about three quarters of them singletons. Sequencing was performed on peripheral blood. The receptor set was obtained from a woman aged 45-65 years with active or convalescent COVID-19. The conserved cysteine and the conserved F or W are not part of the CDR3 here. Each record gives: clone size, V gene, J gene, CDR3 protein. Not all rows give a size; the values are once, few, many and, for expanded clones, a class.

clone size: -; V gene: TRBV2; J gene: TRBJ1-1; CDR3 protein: ASEETENTEAF
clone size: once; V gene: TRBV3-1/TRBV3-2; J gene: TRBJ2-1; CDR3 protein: ASSQDLGTAEF
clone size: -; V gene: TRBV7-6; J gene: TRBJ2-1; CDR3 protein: ASSLVGGRSNEQF
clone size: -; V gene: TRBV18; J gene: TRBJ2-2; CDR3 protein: ASSTTGGTGELF
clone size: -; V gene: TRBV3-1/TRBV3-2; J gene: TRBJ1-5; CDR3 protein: ASSLGTAGGNQPQH
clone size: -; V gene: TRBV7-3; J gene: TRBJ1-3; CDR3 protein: ASSYGQGAGGNTIY
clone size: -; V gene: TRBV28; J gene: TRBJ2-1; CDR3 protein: ASSRGQGPANEQF
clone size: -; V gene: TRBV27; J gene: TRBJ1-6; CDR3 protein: ASRFLGQGNSPLH
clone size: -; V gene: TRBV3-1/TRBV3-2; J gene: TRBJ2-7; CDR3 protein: ASSRQDEQY
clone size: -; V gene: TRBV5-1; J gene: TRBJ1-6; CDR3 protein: ASSLAGTGGSPLH
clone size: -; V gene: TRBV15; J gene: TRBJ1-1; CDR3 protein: ATSRDGFGLDTEAF